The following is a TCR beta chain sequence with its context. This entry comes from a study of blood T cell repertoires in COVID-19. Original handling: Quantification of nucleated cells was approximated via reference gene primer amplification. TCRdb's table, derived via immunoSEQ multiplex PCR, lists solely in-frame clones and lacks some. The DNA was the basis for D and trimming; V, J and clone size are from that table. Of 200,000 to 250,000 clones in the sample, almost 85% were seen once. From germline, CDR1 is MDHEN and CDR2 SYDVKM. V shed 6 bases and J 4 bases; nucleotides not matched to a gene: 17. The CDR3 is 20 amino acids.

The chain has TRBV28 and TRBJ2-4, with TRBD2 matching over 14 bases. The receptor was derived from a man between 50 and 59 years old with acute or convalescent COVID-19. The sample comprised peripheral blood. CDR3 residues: CASSPLGTGLAGVGKNIQYF. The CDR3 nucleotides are TGTGCCAGCAGCCCTCTTGGGACGGGACTAGCGGGAGTCGGAAAAAACATTCAGTACTTC.